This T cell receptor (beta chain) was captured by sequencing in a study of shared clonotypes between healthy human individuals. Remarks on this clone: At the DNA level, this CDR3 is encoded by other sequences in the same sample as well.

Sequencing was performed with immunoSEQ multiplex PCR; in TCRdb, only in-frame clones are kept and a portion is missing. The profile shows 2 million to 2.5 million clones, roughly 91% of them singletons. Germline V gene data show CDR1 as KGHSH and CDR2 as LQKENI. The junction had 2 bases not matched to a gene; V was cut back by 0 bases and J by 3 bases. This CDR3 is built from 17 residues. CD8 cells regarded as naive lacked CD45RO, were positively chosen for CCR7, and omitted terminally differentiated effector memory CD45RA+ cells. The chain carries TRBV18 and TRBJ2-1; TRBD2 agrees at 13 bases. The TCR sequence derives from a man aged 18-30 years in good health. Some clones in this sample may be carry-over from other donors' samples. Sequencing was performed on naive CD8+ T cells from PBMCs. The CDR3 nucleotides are TGTGCCAGCTCACCACCGGGACTAGCGGGGAGCTACAATGAGCAGTTCTTC. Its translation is CASSPPGLAGSYNEQFF.